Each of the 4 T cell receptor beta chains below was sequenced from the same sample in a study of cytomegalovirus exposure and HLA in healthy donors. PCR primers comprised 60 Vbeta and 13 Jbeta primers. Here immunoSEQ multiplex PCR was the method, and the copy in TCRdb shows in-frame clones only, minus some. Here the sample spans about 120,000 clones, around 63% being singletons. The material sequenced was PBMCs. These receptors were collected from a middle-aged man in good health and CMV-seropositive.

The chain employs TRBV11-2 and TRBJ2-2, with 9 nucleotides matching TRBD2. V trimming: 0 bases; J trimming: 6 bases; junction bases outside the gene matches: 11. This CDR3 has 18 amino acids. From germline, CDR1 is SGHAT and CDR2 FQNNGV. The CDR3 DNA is TGTGCCAGCAGCTTAGATGGTAGCGGGAGTCAAAGGGCCGGGGAGCTGTTTTTT. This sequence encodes CASSLDGSGSQRAGELFF.

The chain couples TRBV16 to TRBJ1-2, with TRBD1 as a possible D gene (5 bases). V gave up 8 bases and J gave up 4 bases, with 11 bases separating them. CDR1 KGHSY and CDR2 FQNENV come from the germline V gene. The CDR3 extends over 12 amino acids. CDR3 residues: CASGGGAYGYTF. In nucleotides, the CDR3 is TGTGCCAGCGGAGGAGGGGCCTATGGCTACACCTTC.

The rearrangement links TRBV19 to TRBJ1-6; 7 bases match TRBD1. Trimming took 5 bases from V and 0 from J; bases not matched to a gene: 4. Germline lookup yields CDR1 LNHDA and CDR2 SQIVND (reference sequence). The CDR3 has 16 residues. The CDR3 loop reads CASSPRGSSYNSPLHF. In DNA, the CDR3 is TGTGCCAGTAGTCCCAGGGGGAGCTCCTATAATTCACCCCTCCACTTT.

The CDR3 DNA follows: TGCGCCAGCAGCTTGTGGGGCGGGGGTAACAATGAGCAGTTCTTC. Residues: CASSLWGGGNNEQFF. The gene calls are TRBV5-1 and TRBJ2-1; 7 bases match TRBD2. The V and J ends lost 1 base and 5 bases, in that order; junction bases with no gene match: 6. The CDR3 is made up of 15 amino acids. CDR1 and CDR2 (germline): SGHRS, YFSETQ.